The 20 T cell receptor beta chains in this list originate from one sample, sequenced in a study of T cell repertoires in cytomegalovirus infection. TCRdb re-derived calls from the reads in MiXCR, one entry per CDR3 protein. The sample yields some 150,000 distinct CDR3 sequences, roughly a quarter seen once. Sequenced sample: PBMCs. Source of these receptors: a human donor in good health (CMV status not recorded). Some clones in this sample may be carry-over from other donors' samples.

Notes on this clonotype: Given a much more abundant clone one base away, this may be a read error. The genes are TRBV28 and TRBJ1-2, with 8 nucleotides matching TRBD1. This CDR3 is built from 16 residues. The germline V gene encodes CDR1 MDHEN and CDR2 SYDVKM. The CDR3 sequence is CGSSLPGGQGAYGYTF. In nucleotides, the CDR3 is TGTGGCAGCAGTCTCCCGGGGGGCCAGGGGGCCTATGGCTACACCTTC.

This clonotype was picked up a small number of times. V gene TRBV20-1 combines with J gene TRBJ2-3; D is perhaps TRBD1 or TRBD2 (5 bases each). Deletions cut 6 bases from V and 0 bases from J, with 13 bases between. CDR3 size: 14 residues. In germline, CDR1 is DFQATT, CDR2 SNEGSKA (reference sequence). The CDR3 reads CSAEVGESTDTQYF. DNA of the CDR3: TGCAGTGCGGAGGTGGGGGAAAGCACAGATACGCAGTATTTT.

This clonotype occurred a few times. The V gene is TRBV6-2 or TRBV6-3, the J gene TRBJ1-5, with D uncertain. This CDR3 is built from 14 residues. CDR1 MNHEY and CDR2 SVGEGT come from the germline V gene. Trimming removed 7 bases from V and 4 bases from J, with 14 bases in between. The CDR3 is CASMKGLENQPQHF. The CDR3 DNA is TGTGCCAGCATGAAGGGTTTAGAGAATCAGCCCCAGCATTTT.

This clonotype was seen at least ten times. This rearrangement joins TRBV28 to TRBJ1-2; D ambiguous. Germline values: CDR1 MDHEN, CDR2 SYDVKM. The length of the CDR3 is 11 residues. With 6 bases removed from V and 4 bases from J, the gap between germline ends came to 6 bases. CDR3 DNA sequence: TGTGCCAGCAGACTAAGCTATGGCTACACCTTC. This translates into CASRLSYGYTF.

Many counts were recorded for this clonotype. The V gene is TRBV7-2, the J gene TRBJ2-1; D uncertain. V was pared by 1 base and J by 1 base, with 8 bases between. The CDR3 spans 15 residues. The germline V gene has CDR1 SGHTA and CDR2 FQGNSA. This CDR3 is CASSLDLGSYNEQFF. The CDR3 nucleotides are TGTGCCAGCAGCTTAGACCTGGGGTCCTACAATGAGCAGTTCTTC. Variable domain in full (rest from reference TRBV7-2 and TRBJ2-1): GAGVSQSPSNKVTEKGKDVELRCDPISGHTALYWYRQSLGQGLEFLIYFQGNSAPDKSGLPSDRFSAERTGGSVSTLTIQRTQQEDSAVYLCASSLDLGSYNEQFFGPGTRLTVL.

In its sample, this clonotype was seen a few times. This chain joins TRBV28 and TRBJ1-1; 7 bases match TRBD1. Germline-derived CDR1 and CDR2 are MDHEN and SYDVKM. J lost 12 bases, V lost 3 bases, and 7 bases had no gene match. This CDR3 spans 12 amino acids. The CDR3 DNA reads TGTGCCAGCAGTTTGCGACAGGGAGTGCCTTTCTTT. Translated: CASSLRQGVPFF.

This clonotype was picked up a small number of times. The rearrangement joins TRBV7-3 to TRBJ2-3; D uncertain. The CDR3 has 11 amino acids. Per germline, CDR1 SGHTA and CDR2 FQGTGA. Trimming left V 4 bases short and J 4 bases short, with 3 bases between. Written as DNA, the CDR3 is TGTGCCAGCAGCTCGTCAGATACGCAGTATTTT. This translates into CASSSSDTQYF. Based on the CDR3 plus reference TRBV7-3 and TRBJ2-3, the full variable domain is GAGVSQTPSNKVTEKGKYVELRCDPISGHTALYWYRQSLGQGPEFLIYFQGTGAADDSGLPNDRFFAVRPEGSVSTLKIQRTERGDSAVYLCASSSSDTQYFGPGTRLTVL.

As for this clonotype: A much larger clone lies a single base off, so this may be a read error. The chain is built from TRBV7-8 and TRBJ1-5; D is ambiguous. The CDR3 has 14 amino acids. The V gene's germline CDR1 is SGHVS and CDR2 FQNEAQ. Trimming left V 1 base short and J 1 base short, with 5 bases between. CDR3: CASSLDQSNQPQHF. The CDR3 DNA reads as TGTGCCAGCAGCTTAGACCAAAGCAATCAGCCCCAGCATTTT.

There are many counts of this clonotype. The chain carries TRBV5-1 and TRBJ2-7, with 9 bases matching TRBD1. With V trimmed by 3 bases and J by 6 bases, 4 bases remained unmatched. Per the germline V gene, CDR1 is SGHRS and CDR2 is YFSETQ. The CDR3 covers 13 residues. In DNA form, the CDR3 reads TGCGCCAGCAGCTGGGGACAGGGAGGCGAGCAGTACTTC. This encodes CASSWGQGGEQYF.

In its sample, this clonotype was seen once. This chain connects TRBV9 to TRBJ2-2; the D is unclear. Germline V gene data show CDR1 as SGDLS and CDR2 as YYNGEE. The germline V and J ends were trimmed by 0 bases and 0 bases, with 9 bases remaining between them. The CDR3 length is 16 residues. CDR3 residues: CASSVEGRTNTGELFF. CDR3 DNA: TGTGCCAGCAGCGTAGAGGGCAGGACGAACACCGGGGAGCTGTTTTTT.

J is TRBJ1-1 and V is TRBV28; 7 bases fit TRBD1. The CDR3 loop spans 14 amino acids. Germline lookup yields CDR1 MDHEN and CDR2 SYDVKM. The junction had 9 bases not matched to a gene; V was cut back by 6 bases and J by 5 bases. As DNA, the CDR3 is TGTGCCAGCAGCCGAGACAGGGTTATAACTGAAGCTTTCTTT. This encodes CASSRDRVITEAFF.

This clonotype was counted a few times. This sequence joins TRBV20-1 and TRBJ2-4; the D is unclear. Trimming left V 3 bases short and J 0 bases short, with 12 bases between. CDR3 size: 15 residues. From germline, CDR1 is DFQATT and CDR2 SNEGSKA (reference sequence). CDR3: CSASNGRLAKNIQYF. CDR3 coding DNA: TGCAGTGCTAGTAACGGCAGACTAGCCAAAAACATTCAGTACTTC.

This clonotype was picked up many times. The chain carries TRBV7-2 and TRBJ2-2; TRBD1 aligns across 8 bases. This CDR3 is built from 14 residues. Trimming cost V 4 bases and J 6 bases; bases outside gene matches: 4. The germline V gene has CDR1 SGHTA and CDR2 FQGNSA. CDR3 residues: CASSYQGAPGELFF. In DNA, the CDR3 is TGTGCCAGCAGCTACCAGGGGGCTCCCGGGGAGCTGTTTTTT.

V usage is TRBV4-1 and J usage is TRBJ1-5; D is ambiguous. Trimming took 1 base from V and 6 from J, leaving 7 bases between them. Germline V lookup: CDR1 MGHRA, CDR2 YSYEKL. The CDR3 covers 13 residues. The CDR3 reads CASSQVTGQPQHF. The CDR3, as DNA: TGCGCCAGCAGCCAAGTCACCGGTCAGCCCCAGCATTTT.

This clonotype was detected many times. The chain joins TRBV11-1 to TRBJ2-1; tentative D call: TRBD1 (6 bases). Trimming removed 8 bases at V and 3 bases at J, with 14 bases between. The CDR3 loop spans 14 amino acids. Germline-derived CDR1 and CDR2 are SGHAT and FQDESV (reference sequence). The CDR3 DNA reads TGTGCCAGCTGCCCCAACAGGGACTACAATGAGCAGTTCTTC. It encodes CASCPNRDYNEQFF.

This clonotype was detected many times. CDR3 in DNA: TGTGCCAGCAAGAAGGGAAGTGATAACTATGGCTACACCTTC. Translating it yields CASKKGSDNYGYTF. The chain links TRBV7-9 to TRBJ1-2, with D uncertain. CDR3 size: 14 residues. Germline loops: CDR1 SEHNR, CDR2 FQNEAQ (reference sequence). The V end lost 7 bases, the J end lost 1 base, and 13 bases lay between the germline ends.

The gene calls are TRBV28 and TRBJ1-5; D may be TRBD1 (6 bases). Germline CDR1 is MDHEN and CDR2 is SYDVKM. Trimming left V 5 bases short and J 0 bases short, with 17 bases between. CDR3 length equals 17 residues. CDR3 sequence (DNA): TGTGCCAGCAGTCCTCCGGGACAACTATATAGCAATCAGCCCCAGCATTTT. Protein product: CASSPPGQLYSNQPQHF.

This clonotype was observed a few times. The chain carries TRBV7-9 and TRBJ2-1; the match to TRBD2 covers 10 bases. V trimming: 2 bases; J trimming: 6 bases; junction bases outside the gene matches: 7. The length of the CDR3 is 16 residues. Germline lookup yields CDR1 SEHNR and CDR2 FQNEAQ (reference sequence). DNA for the CDR3: TGTGCCAGCAGCTTATTGACTAGCGGGTCGGGCAATGAGCAGTTCTTC. This codes for CASSLLTSGSGNEQFF.

The rearrangement uses TRBV5-1 and TRBJ1-1; 7 bases are shared with TRBD1. V lost 3 bases and J lost 6; bases outside the gene matches: 11. CDR3 length: 15 residues. The germline V gene has CDR1 SGHRS and CDR2 YFSETQ. CDR3 sequence reads: CASSSRQGGEPEAFF. The CDR3 nucleotides read TGCGCCAGCAGCTCCCGACAGGGTGGGGAGCCTGAAGCTTTCTTT.

Of note for this clonotype: Compared with germline, one end of the junction differs, possibly owing to a read error. The chain recombines TRBV7-6 with TRBJ2-5, with D possibly being TRBD1 or TRBD2 (6 bases each). Germline V gene sequence: CDR1 SGHVS, CDR2 FNYEAQ. This CDR3 contains 14 residues. The CDR3 DNA follows: TGTGCTAGCAGCCGGAGGGGGGAGCGGGAGACCCAGTACTTC. It codes for CASSRRGERETQYF. Supplemented by reference TRBV7-6 and TRBJ2-5, the full variable domain reads GAGVSQSPRYKVTKRGQDVALRCDPISGHVSLYWYRQALGQGPEFLTYFNYEAQQDKSGLPNDRFSAERPEGSISTLTIQRTEQRDSAMYRCASSRRGERETQYFGPGTRLLVL.